Sequencing of this TCR beta chain was carried out in a study of response to subunit inactivated influenza vaccine. Germline assignment: CDR1 SGHRS and CDR2 YFSETQ. V lost 1 base and J lost 5, with 13 bases in between. The CDR3 covers 15 residues. From the RT-PCR reads, TCRdb called clonotypes with MiXCR, one entry per CDR3 protein. This sample has hundreds of thousands of distinct CDR3 sequences, with 18% found just once. Many counts were recorded for this clonotype. The sample was PBMCs from blood, taken around 5 days after vaccination. The genes are TRBV5-1 and TRBJ2-1; a possible D gene is TRBD1 (6 bases). The source is a man aged 50 or older who received an inactivated influenza vaccine. DNA for the CDR3: TGCGCCAGCAGCTTGAGCGGACAGATCCACAATGAGCAGTTCTTC. Amino acid sequence: CASSLSGQIHNEQFF.